What follows is one T cell receptor (beta chain) and its context. Its specificity is not known. Assay: immunoSEQ multiplex PCR; the TCRdb copy retains only in-frame clones and omits some. Of roughly 9,000 clones in the sample, 60% to 80% were seen once. Selected pancreatic ductal adenocarcinoma patients had undergone surgery without neoadjuvant therapy. The data are from a study of T cells in pancreatic ductal adenocarcinoma. General observations from the study: Enrichment of CD45RO+ effector over naive T cells in tumors may bias clonality. Mean clonality was roughly 0.11 in tumors and 0.06 to 0.085 in blood, not significantly different. Unique clonotypes were roughly 7.2-fold more numerous in blood than in tumor.

Germline V lookup: CDR1 MRHNA, CDR2 SNTAGT. The CDR3 is 15 amino acids. V shed 6 bases and J 4 bases; nucleotides not matched to a gene: 6. The J gene is TRBJ2-1, the V gene TRBV6-4; TRBD1 matches at 10 bases. The receptor was isolated from a human donor with pancreatic ductal adenocarcinoma. What was sequenced was pancreatic tumor tissue. The DNA of the CDR3 is TGTGCCAGCAGGCGCAGGGACAGGGGTTACAATGAGCAGTTCTTC. It codes for CASRRRDRGYNEQFF.